This T cell receptor beta chain derives from a study of cytomegalovirus exposure and HLA in healthy donors. Study background: Among about 380 genotyped donors, around 80% fell in the Caucasian-associated ancestry cluster.

The PCR made use of 60 Vbeta and 13 Jbeta primers. TCRdb's copy holds only in-frame clones and misses some; the assay was immunoSEQ multiplex PCR. Recorded here are about 200,000 clones; the top ten clones represent about 1%. V trimming: 5 bases; J trimming: 7 bases; junction bases outside the gene matches: 13. Germline V lookup: CDR1 SNHLY, CDR2 FYNNEI. This CDR3 is built from 16 residues. The genes are TRBV2 and TRBJ2-1; 8 positions agree with TRBD2. Sequences were obtained from PBMCs. The TCR sequence derives from a girl aged 2-10 years in good health and CMV-seropositive. CDR3 amino acids: CASSPQRAGVMNEQFF. Here the CDR3 DNA reads TGTGCCAGCAGTCCCCAGAGAGCGGGAGTGATGAATGAGCAGTTCTTC.